These 30 T cell receptor beta chains came from one sample sequenced in a study of blood T cell repertoires in COVID-19. Produced via immunoSEQ multiplex PCR; TCRdb's table is partial and in-frame only. The sample has over 85,000 clones, around 82% seen once. The sequencing input was peripheral blood. The receptor source for this set is an older woman with acute or convalescent COVID-19.

This clone occurred once. The chain carries TRBV28 and TRBJ2-5; 7 bases align to TRBD2. The V gene end was trimmed by 7 bases and the J gene end by 1 base; junction bases not matched to a gene: 9. Germline V gene sequence: CDR1 MDHEN, CDR2 SYDVKM. CDR3 length equals 15 residues. Written as DNA, the CDR3 is TGTGCCAGCAAGGCTTTATGGGGGGGCCAAGAGACCCAGTACTTC. This encodes CASKALWGGQETQYF.

The rearrangement links TRBV15 to TRBJ2-2; D unclear. CDR1 is LNHNV, CDR2 YYDKDF, per germline (reference sequence). Trimming left V 0 bases short and J 3 bases short, with 14 bases between. This CDR3 comprises 17 residues. In nucleotides, the CDR3 is TGTGCCACCAGCAGAGAGATAGCCTCCTCTCACACCGGGGAGCTGTTTTTT. It translates to CATSREIASSHTGELFF. Based on the CDR3 plus reference TRBV15 and TRBJ2-2, the full variable domain is DAMVIQNPRYQVTQFGKPVTLSCSQTLNHNVMYWYQQKSSQAPKLLFHYYDKDFNNEADTPDNFQSRRPNTSFCFLDIRSPGLGDTAMYLCATSREIASSHTGELFFGEGSRLTVL.

This sequence joins TRBV7-8 and TRBJ1-2; D is uncertain. Trimming left V 1 base short and J 1 base short, with 4 bases between. The length of the CDR3 is 13 residues. CDR1 and CDR2 (germline): SGHVS, FQNEAQ. CDR3 bases: TGTGCCAGCAGCTTAGACATTAACTATGGCTACACCTTC. Encoded protein: CASSLDINYGYTF.

This clone was picked up a small number of times. This chain links TRBV10-3 with TRBJ1-1; D possibly corresponds to TRBD1 (5 bases). The CDR3 loop spans 14 amino acids. The germline V gene has CDR1 ENHRY and CDR2 SYGVKD. V lost 2 bases to trimming and J lost 6 bases, with 13 bases between them. CDR3 sequence: CAISEGGDFPEAFF. The CDR3 region has the DNA TGTGCCATCAGTGAGGGGGGGGATTTTCCTGAAGCTTTCTTT.

The genes are TRBV25-1 and TRBJ2-7; perhaps TRBD2 as D (7 bases). The germline V and J ends were trimmed by 2 bases and 4 bases, with 15 bases remaining between them. The CDR3 has 15 amino acids. CDR1 and CDR2 (germline): MGHDK, SYGVNS. In DNA, the CDR3 is TGTGCCAGCAGTGAAATTCGGGGGGCGGGTTACGAGCAGTACTTC. Residues: CASSEIRGAGYEQYF.

The V gene is TRBV27, the J gene TRBJ1-3; TRBD1 matches at 8 bases. V dropped 2 bases and J dropped 2; count of bases not matched to a gene: 2. This CDR3 is 15 amino acids long. Germline CDR1 is MNHEY and CDR2 is SMNVEV (reference sequence). CDR3 nucleotide sequence: TGTGCCAGCAGTTTACAGGGGGCCCCTGGAAACACCATATATTTT. It specifies CASSLQGAPGNTIYF.

For this clone: Given a far larger clone just one base away, this is likely a sequencing read error. The sample has other DNA sequences that encode this CDR3 too. V is TRBV4-3 and J is TRBJ2-1; no clear D gene. This CDR3 comprises 13 residues. The germline V and J ends were trimmed by 4 bases and 4 bases, with 8 bases remaining between them. Germline CDR1 reads LGHNA; CDR2 reads YSLEER. CDR3 coding DNA: TGCGCCAGCAGCCCTTTACAATACAATGAGCAGTTCTTC. Translating gives CASSPLQYNEQFF.

The chain uses TRBV5-1 and TRBJ1-4; D gene uncertain. Germline V gives CDR1 SGHRS, CDR2 YFSETQ. This CDR3 has 12 residues. V lost 5 bases to trimming and J lost 8 bases, with 10 bases between them. CDR3 sequence reads: CASREGSEKLFF. DNA of the CDR3: TGCGCCAGCAGGGAGGGCTCCGAAAAACTGTTTTTT.

The chain links TRBV4-3 to TRBJ2-7, with 7 bases aligning to TRBD1. The CDR3 extends over 15 amino acids. Germline V gene lookup returns CDR1 LGHNA and CDR2 YSLEER. The J segment lost 0 bases and the V segment lost 0 bases, leaving 2 bases of the junction unmatched. The CDR3 loop is CASSQDRDSSYEQYF. The CDR3 bases are TGCGCCAGCAGCCAAGATCGGGACAGCTCCTACGAGCAGTACTTC.

The chain links TRBV3-1 (or the pseudogene TRBV3-2) to TRBJ1-3; no reliable D call. Germline V gene lookup returns CDR1 LGHDT and CDR2 YNNKEL (reference sequence). The CDR3 extends over 16 amino acids. V was cut by 4 bases and J by 0 bases, with 13 bases left in between. The CDR3 DNA follows: TGTGCCAGCAGCCCCGGTTTTAGGAGCTCTGGAAACACCATATATTTT. Amino acids: CASSPGFRSSGNTIYF.

This rearrangement joins TRBV19 to TRBJ2-2; 7 positions match TRBD2. V dropped 7 bases and J dropped 6; count of bases not matched to a gene: 8. Germline loops: CDR1 LNHDA, CDR2 SQIVND (reference sequence). The length of the CDR3 is 14 residues. In DNA, the CDR3 is TGTGCCAGTACGTCCCGACTAGCCCCCGGGGAGCTGTTTTTT. Translated, it gives CASTSRLAPGELFF.

This chain uses TRBV7-9 with TRBJ2-7, with D tentatively TRBD2 (5 bases). This CDR3 comprises 15 residues. In germline, CDR1 is SEHNR, CDR2 FQNEAQ (reference sequence). V lost 1 base to trimming and J lost 2 bases, with 12 bases between them. This CDR3 is CASSLDPPSTYEQYF. CDR3 nucleotide sequence: TGTGCCAGCAGCTTAGACCCCCCTAGCACCTACGAGCAGTACTTC.

V is TRBV6-5 and J is TRBJ1-5; D possibly corresponds to TRBD1 (5 bases). Trimming cost V 10 bases and J 7 bases, with 17 bases left between them. The CDR3 runs 13 residues. Germline assignment: CDR1 MNHEY and CDR2 SVGAGI. CDR3 DNA sequence: TGTGCCACCCGGGGGATGAGCGACCAGCCCCAGCATTTT. The encoded protein is CATRGMSDQPQHF.

This chain uses TRBV3-1 (or the pseudogene TRBV3-2) with TRBJ2-5, with 9 nucleotides matching TRBD2. The CDR3 is made up of 17 amino acids. Trimming cost V 4 bases and J 2 bases; bases outside gene matches: 11. Germline loops: CDR1 LGHDT, CDR2 YNNKEL (reference sequence). For the CDR3, the DNA is TGTGCCAGCAGCCCAAGCGGCGGGGGGGTAAAGCAAGAGACCCAGTACTTC. Amino acid sequence: CASSPSGGGVKQETQYF.

This chain connects TRBV28 to TRBJ1-2; D uncertain. V lost 4 bases and J 4 bases, leaving 13 bases between the germline ends. Germline assignment: CDR1 MDHEN and CDR2 SYDVKM. The CDR3 spans 14 residues. CDR3 in DNA: TGTGCCAGCAGTTCCCCGCATGAGGCCTATGGCTACACCTTC. This gives the protein CASSSPHEAYGYTF.

The gene calls are TRBV4-2 and TRBJ2-5; TRBD2 agrees at 12 bases. Trimming removed 4 bases from V and 5 bases from J; junction bases left unmatched: 5. The CDR3 extends over 15 amino acids. Per germline, CDR1 LGHNA and CDR2 YNFKEQ. The CDR3 region has the DNA TGTGCCAGCAGCCCTAGCGGGGGGGCCGTGGAGACCCAGTACTTC. Amino acids: CASSPSGGAVETQYF.

This clone was observed a handful of times. J is TRBJ1-5 and V is TRBV6-5; D gene ambiguous. In germline, CDR1 is MNHEY, CDR2 SVGAGI. The CDR3 sequence is 14 residues long. Trimming pared 6 bases from V and 3 bases from J, leaving 12 bases between. The CDR3 sequence is CASSVGNYNQPQHF. The CDR3, as DNA: TGTGCCAGCAGCGTCGGGAATTACAATCAGCCCCAGCATTTT.

The rearrangement links TRBV19 to TRBJ1-3, with D perhaps TRBD1 (6 bases). CDR3 size: 13 residues. CDR1 and CDR2 (germline): LNHDA, SQIVND (reference sequence). Trimming pared 8 bases from V and 0 bases from J, leaving 8 bases between. The CDR3 here is CASGQLSGNTIYF. The CDR3, as DNA: TGTGCCAGTGGACAGCTCTCTGGAAACACCATATATTTT.

The rearrangement joins TRBV11-1 to TRBJ2-3; D perhaps matches TRBD1 (6 bases). Trimming removed 1 base from V and 1 base from J, with 12 bases in between. This CDR3 spans 16 amino acids. Germline CDR1 and CDR2: SGHAT and FQDESV (reference sequence). CDR3 amino acids: CASSLGANRGTDTQYF. The CDR3 DNA is TGTGCCAGCAGCTTAGGCGCCAACAGGGGCACAGATACGCAGTATTTT.

This chain connects TRBV27 to TRBJ2-7; 8 nucleotides align to TRBD1. Germline V gene data show CDR1 as MNHEY and CDR2 as SMNVEV (reference sequence). The CDR3 is made up of 15 amino acids. Trimming removed 6 bases from V and 0 bases from J; junction bases left unmatched: 7. CDR3 sequence reads: CASRKPGTGSYEQYF. The CDR3 region has the DNA TGTGCCAGCAGAAAGCCCGGGACAGGCTCCTACGAGCAGTACTTC.

V is TRBV7-6 and J is TRBJ2-6; 7 nucleotides line up with TRBD1. The germline gives CDR1 SGHVS, CDR2 FNYEAQ. The CDR3 sequence is 16 residues long. J lost 1 base, V lost 4 bases, and 4 bases had no gene match. The CDR3 region is CASSSKGASGANVLTF. The CDR3 nucleotides read TGTGCCAGCAGCTCTAAGGGGGCTTCTGGGGCCAACGTCCTGACTTTC.

The chain combines TRBV7-9 with TRBJ1-2; D not resolved. The CDR3 has 15 residues. The germline V gene has CDR1 SEHNR and CDR2 FQNEAQ (reference sequence). V was trimmed by 1 base and J by 0 bases, leaving 9 bases between them. The CDR3 coding sequence is TGTGCCAGCAGCTTAGTAGGTAGCCCTAACTATGGCTACACCTTC. This translates into CASSLVGSPNYGYTF.

J is TRBJ1-2 and V is TRBV7-2; D is undetermined. CDR1 is SGHTA, CDR2 FQGNSA, per germline. This CDR3 is 14 amino acids long. Trimming pared 1 base from V and 4 bases from J, leaving 10 bases between. CDR3 DNA: TGTGCCAGCAGCTTAGAACCTAACCCCTATGGCTACACCTTC. Translating it yields CASSLEPNPYGYTF.

Comments on this clone: Its ends do not fully match the called genes, so a read error is possible. The chain joins TRBV14 to TRBJ2-1; possibly TRBD1 for D (6 bases). The CDR3 loop spans 12 amino acids. From germline, CDR1 is SGHDN and CDR2 FVKESK. The CDR3 here is CAGSTGSNEQFF. DNA for the CDR3: TGTGCCGGCAGTACAGGGTCCAATGAGCAGTTCTTC.

The genes are TRBV4-1 and TRBJ2-1, with unresolved D. The CDR3 is 16 amino acids. Trimming shortened V by 1 base and J by 0 bases, and 10 bases separated the two germline ends. The V gene's germline CDR1 is MGHRA and CDR2 YSYEKL. The CDR3 loop reads CASSQVRSSSYNEQFF. CDR3 sequence (DNA): TGCGCCAGCAGCCAAGTGCGATCTAGCTCCTACAATGAGCAGTTCTTC.

The chain has TRBV4-2 and TRBJ1-1; D gene ambiguous. The V end lost 0 bases, the J end lost 3 bases, and 11 bases lay between the germline ends. The CDR3 length is 15 residues. Germline CDR1 is LGHNA and CDR2 is YNFKEQ. The chain's CDR3 is CASSQDQLQDTEAFF. The CDR3 DNA follows: TGTGCCAGCAGCCAAGATCAGTTACAAGACACTGAAGCTTTCTTT.

V usage is TRBV7-2 and J usage is TRBJ1-1; a weak D match, TRBD1 (6 bases). The CDR3 is 13 residues long. Trimming removed 1 base at V and 5 bases at J, with 8 bases between. Looked up from germline, CDR1 is SGHTA and CDR2 is FQGNSA. The CDR3 reads CASSLDRETEAFF. The DNA for the CDR3 is TGTGCCAGCAGCTTAGACAGGGAAACTGAAGCTTTCTTT.

The chain recombines TRBV7-2 with TRBJ2-3; 11 nucleotides line up with TRBD2. V lost 4 bases to trimming and J lost 6 bases; unmatched junction nucleotides: 6. CDR1 and CDR2 (germline): SGHTA, FQGNSA. This CDR3 is 15 amino acids long. CDR3 amino acids: CASSSSSGGWDTQYF. CDR3 bases: TGTGCCAGCAGCTCGTCTAGCGGGGGGTGGGATACGCAGTATTTT.

This clone showed up many times. This chain connects TRBV7-2 to TRBJ2-1; no clear D. The CDR3 consists of 13 residues. Germline V CDR1 and CDR2: SGHTA, FQGNSA. V was pared by 3 bases and J by 6 bases, with 9 bases between. The CDR3 DNA is TGTGCCAGCAGCTTGTTCCAATCCAATGAGCAGTTCTTC. The encoded protein is CASSLFQSNEQFF.

Only a few counts were recorded for this clone. The chain is built from TRBV30 and TRBJ1-1, with D perhaps TRBD1 (6 bases). The CDR3 consists of 14 residues. Trimming removed 5 bases at V and 5 bases at J, with 18 bases between. CDR1 is GTSNPN and CDR2 is SVGIG in the germline V gene (reference sequence). DNA of the CDR3: TGTGCCTGGTCGCCAGGGGTTTGGGGTACTGAAGCTTTCTTT. This codes for CAWSPGVWGTEAFF.